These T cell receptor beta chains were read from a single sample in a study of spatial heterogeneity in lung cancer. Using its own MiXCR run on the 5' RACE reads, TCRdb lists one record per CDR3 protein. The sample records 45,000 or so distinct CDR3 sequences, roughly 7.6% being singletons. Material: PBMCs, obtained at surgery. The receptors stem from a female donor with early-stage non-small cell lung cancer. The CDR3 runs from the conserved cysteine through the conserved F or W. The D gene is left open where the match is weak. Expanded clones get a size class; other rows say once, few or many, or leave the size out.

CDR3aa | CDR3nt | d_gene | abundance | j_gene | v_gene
CASSLSGRGVTEAFF | TGTGCCAGCAGCCTTTCGGGAAGAGGGGTCACTGAAGCTTTCTTT | . | . | TRBJ1-1 | TRBV6-2/TRBV6-3
CSADRDRGREKLFF | TGCAGTGCCGACCGGGACAGGGGCCGTGAAAAACTGTTTTTT | TRBD1 | . | TRBJ1-4 | TRBV20-1
CASGGRGNTFNQPQHF | TGTGCTAGTGGGGGAAGGGGGAACACCTTCAATCAGCCCCAGCATTTT | . | many | TRBJ1-5 | TRBV12-5
CASARGGDYEQYF | TGTGCCAGCGCGAGGGGAGGGGATTACGAGCAGTACTTC | TRBD2 | many | TRBJ2-7 | TRBV28
CSANDGKNSPLHF | TGCAGTGCTAATGACGGGAAGAATTCACCCCTCCACTTT | . | . | TRBJ1-6 | TRBV20-1
CSVDQTGLMNTEAFF | TGCAGCGTTGACCAGACAGGGCTCATGAACACTGAAGCTTTCTTT | TRBD1 | few | TRBJ1-1 | TRBV29-1
CASSPLAGGSADTQYF | TGTGCCAGCAGTCCCCTAGCGGGGGGATCGGCAGATACGCAGTATTTT | TRBD2 | . | TRBJ2-3 | TRBV12-3/TRBV12-4
CAISAGTSGGASNEQFF | TGTGCCATCAGTGCCGGGACTAGCGGGGGGGCCTCCAATGAGCAGTTCTTC | TRBD2 | . | TRBJ2-1 | TRBV10-3
CSARIAGSQETQYF | TGCAGTGCTAGAATAGCGGGGAGCCAAGAGACCCAGTACTTC | TRBD2 | many | TRBJ2-5 | TRBV20-1
CASSYNRGGKNEQFF | TGTGCCAGCAGTTACAATCGGGGGGGCAAGAATGAGCAGTTCTTC | TRBD2 | . | TRBJ2-1 | TRBV6-5
CASSSPLGNTIYF | TGTGCCAGCAGCTCCCCCCTTGGAAACACCATATATTTT | . | few | TRBJ1-3 | TRBV7-2
CASSTGVEQYF | TGCGCCAGCAGCACAGGAGTCGAGCAGTACTTC | . | . | TRBJ2-7 | TRBV5-1
CASSQEWVTSGPYEQYF | TGCGCCAGCAGCCAAGAATGGGTGACTAGCGGGCCCTACGAGCAGTACTTC | TRBD2 | . | TRBJ2-7 | TRBV4-3
CASSPGTSGGSNNEQFF | TGCGCCAGCAGCCCAGGGACTAGCGGGGGATCGAACAATGAGCAGTTCTTC | TRBD2 | many | TRBJ2-1 | TRBV5-1
CASSWSASGNTIYF | TGTGCCAGCAGTTGGAGTGCTTCTGGAAACACCATATATTTT | . | . | TRBJ1-3 | TRBV12-3/TRBV12-4
CASSGWTGGNTEAFF | TGTGCCAGCAGCGGGTGGACAGGCGGGAACACTGAAGCTTTCTTT | TRBD1 | few | TRBJ1-1 | TRBV7-2
CASMLAGGRHQPQHF | TGTGCCAGCATGCTCGCGGGGGGACGACACCAGCCCCAGCATTTT | . | . | TRBJ1-5 | TRBV2
CAGGSYEQYF | TGTGCCGGCGGCTCCTACGAGCAGTACTTC | . | few | TRBJ2-7 | TRBV30
CASSSSGTQETQYF | TGTGCCAGCAGCTCTTCCGGGACGCAAGAGACCCAGTACTTC | . | many | TRBJ2-5 | TRBV5-4
CASSPGLISNQPQHF | TGTGCCAGCAGTCCGGGACTGATTAGCAATCAGCCCCAGCATTTT | . | . | TRBJ1-5 | TRBV6-2/TRBV6-3
CASSEGFTLSPLHF | TGTGCCAGCAGTGAGGGTTTTACTCTCTCACCCCTCCACTTT | . | few | TRBJ1-6 | TRBV6-2/TRBV6-3
CASSLSVGLNQPQHF | TGTGCCAGCAGTTTATCTGTGGGTCTTAATCAGCCCCAGCATTTT | . | . | TRBJ1-5 | TRBV27
CASSLAGQTEQFF | TGTGCCAGCAGCTTAGCCGGGCAGACAGAGCAGTTCTTC | . | few | TRBJ2-1 | TRBV7-9
CASSPLGVGFYEQYF | TGTGCCAGCAGCCCATTGGGAGTAGGGTTCTACGAGCAGTACTTC | . | many | TRBJ2-7 | TRBV3-1
CASSESSNEKLFF | TGTGCCAGCAGTGAATCCAGTAATGAAAAACTGTTTTTT | . | . | TRBJ1-4 | TRBV25-1
CASSQDPQVDEQFF | TGTGCCAGCAGCCAAGATCCCCAAGTCGATGAGCAGTTCTTC | . | many | TRBJ2-1 | TRBV4-2
CASSLEGLGPYGYTF | TGCGCCAGCAGCTTGGAGGGGTTAGGGCCCTATGGCTACACCTTC | . | . | TRBJ1-2 | TRBV5-1
CASSQGDSPLHF | TGTGCCAGCAGCCAAGGTGATTCACCCCTCCACTTT | . | . | TRBJ1-6 | TRBV4-2
CASSFNPHQPQHF | TGTGCCAGCAGCTTTAATCCTCATCAGCCCCAGCATTTT | . | . | TRBJ1-5 | TRBV5-5
CATSRAGHGYTF | TGTGCCACCAGTCGGGCAGGGCATGGCTACACCTTC | . | many | TRBJ1-2 | TRBV24-1
CSVISGTHSSYNEQFF | TGCAGCGTGATTAGCGGGACTCACAGCTCCTACAATGAGCAGTTCTTC | TRBD2 | . | TRBJ2-1 | TRBV29-1
CSAVVPTGGASANYGYTF | TGCAGTGCTGTGGTTCCTACAGGGGGCGCTTCGGCTAACTATGGCTACACCTTC | TRBD1 | few | TRBJ1-2 | TRBV20-1
CASSWASGGTDTQYF | TGCGCCAGCAGCTGGGCTTCGGGGGGCACAGATACGCAGTATTTT | . | . | TRBJ2-3 | TRBV5-1
CASSLRGDADTQYF | TGTGCCAGCAGCTTGAGAGGGGATGCAGATACGCAGTATTTT | . | . | TRBJ2-3 | TRBV5-6
CASSSFPEGQRETQYF | TGTGCCAGCAGCTCATTCCCCGAGGGGCAGCGGGAGACCCAGTACTTC | . | . | TRBJ2-5 | TRBV7-9
CASSVEIWADSGNTIYF | TGTGCCAGCAGCGTAGAGATTTGGGCGGACAGCGGAAACACCATATATTTT | . | . | TRBJ1-3 | TRBV9